This T cell receptor (beta chain) was sequenced in a study of T cells in localized non-small cell lung cancer. Study outcomes and limitations: Of the tissues analyzed, uninvolved adjacent lung showed maximal T cell clonality, greater than tumor.

The data were produced by immunoSEQ multiplex PCR, yet TCRdb's version contains in-frame clones alone and is incomplete. The profile covers approximately 23,000 clones, with over 75% appearing a single time and 5.5% to 6.5% taken by the ten largest. In this sample, this clone turned up a few times. Its specificity is unknown. The sample here was PBMCs, taken before any cancer treatment. This TCR derives from a man aged 40 to 69 with stage II lung adenocarcinoma.

In DNA form, the CDR3 reads TGTGCCAGCAGTTTAAGAGGGGAGAACACCGGGGAGCTGTTTTTT. As protein: CASSLRGENTGELFF. V is TRBV28 and J is TRBJ2-2, with D perhaps matching TRBD1 or TRBD2 (5 bases each). The CDR3 length is 15 residues. Trimming took off 2 bases at V and 1 base at J, with 8 bases between the two ends. Germline V gives CDR1 MDHEN, CDR2 SYDVKM.